These 20 T cell receptor beta chains share one sample of origin, sequenced in a study of cytomegalovirus exposure and HLA in healthy donors. The PCR was carried out with 60 Vbeta primers and 13 Jbeta primers. Clones were read by immunoSEQ multiplex PCR, and TCRdb kept only the in-frame ones, dropping some. In the table there are fewer than 350,000 clones, about 90% of which are singletons. Sequenced input: PBMCs. Receptors were obtained from a woman between 18 and 29 years old in good health and CMV-seronegative.

This rearrangement joins TRBV5-1 to TRBJ1-1, with 8 bases matching TRBD1. The germline V gene has CDR1 SGHRS and CDR2 YFSETQ. CDR3 length: 15 amino acids. J lost 3 bases, V lost 4 bases, and 8 bases had no gene match. CDR3: CASSPVDRDDTEAFF. CDR3 DNA: TGCGCCAGCAGCCCCGTGGACAGGGACGACACTGAAGCTTTCTTT.

The rearrangement links TRBV13 to TRBJ1-2, with D tentatively TRBD1 (5 bases). The CDR3 contains 14 residues. Germline V CDR1 and CDR2: PRHDT, FYEKMQ (reference sequence). V was pared by 5 bases and J by 2 bases, with 12 bases between. CDR3 in amino acids: CASSPGGDNYGYTF. The DNA for the CDR3 is TGTGCCAGCAGCCCGGGGGGGGACAACTATGGCTACACCTTC.

This clone was seen a single time. The V and J genes are TRBV28 and TRBJ2-7; D unresolved. This CDR3 contains 13 residues. CDR1 MDHEN and CDR2 SYDVKM come from the germline V gene. The germline V and J ends were trimmed by 3 bases and 0 bases, with 6 bases remaining between them. The CDR3 loop is CASSFSGSYEQYF. The DNA of the CDR3 is TGTGCCAGCAGTTTTTCAGGCTCCTACGAGCAGTACTTC.

The genes are TRBV6-1 and TRBJ1-2, with D possibly being TRBD1 (5 bases). Trimming left V 4 bases short and J 8 bases short, with 23 bases between. CDR3 length: 16 residues. CDR1 is MNHNS, CDR2 SASEGT, per germline. In DNA form, the CDR3 reads TGTGCCAGCAGTGGGGGGGGGACTCCGAAGACCGGGGGCTACACCTTC. Residues: CASSGGGTPKTGGYTF.

The chain is built from TRBV6-5 and TRBJ2-5; 10 bases line up with TRBD2. The V and J ends lost 8 bases and 5 bases, in that order; junction bases with no gene match: 11. In germline, CDR1 is MNHEY, CDR2 SVGAGI. The CDR3 extends over 15 amino acids. CDR3 in amino acids: CASGSSGGAGETQYF. The CDR3 DNA reads TGTGCCAGCGGGAGCAGCGGGGGGGCAGGGGAGACCCAGTACTTC.

The chain couples TRBV16 to TRBJ2-1; possibly TRBD2 for D (5 bases). V lost 0 bases, J lost 7 bases, and 13 bases lay in between. The germline V gene encodes CDR1 KGHSY and CDR2 FQNENV. The CDR3 is made up of 15 amino acids. Here the CDR3 DNA reads TGTGCCAGCAGCCAATCTAAGTATCGGGGTAATGAGCAGTTCTTC. It codes for CASSQSKYRGNEQFF.

This clone was counted once. The V gene is TRBV27, the J gene TRBJ1-2, with a tentative D call TRBD1 (5 bases). V dropped 2 bases and J dropped 4 bases, with 8 bases sitting between them. Germline values: CDR1 MNHEY, CDR2 SMNVEV (reference sequence). The length of the CDR3 is 13 residues. Here the CDR3 reads CASSLTGLYGYTF. The CDR3, as DNA: TGTGCCAGCAGTTTAACAGGCCTCTATGGCTACACCTTC.

The rearrangement uses TRBV6-1 and TRBJ2-1, with D possibly being TRBD2 (6 bases). CDR1 is MNHNS, CDR2 SASEGT, per germline. This CDR3 spans 15 amino acids. Trimming took 0 bases from V and 4 from J, leaving 10 bases between them. This CDR3 reads CASSEAVAEYNEQFF. DNA for the CDR3: TGTGCCAGCAGTGAAGCGGTAGCGGAGTACAATGAGCAGTTCTTC.

V gene TRBV6-5 combines with J gene TRBJ2-7; D might be TRBD1 (6 bases). The CDR3 totals 14 residues. The germline V gene encodes CDR1 MNHEY and CDR2 SVGAGI. Between the trimmed V and J ends, which lost 4 bases and 4 bases, there was a span of 14 bases. In DNA, the CDR3 is TGTGCCAGCAGTTTTTTAGGGGGTGTATACGAGCAGTACTTC. Protein: CASSFLGGVYEQYF.

V gene TRBV6-4 combines with J gene TRBJ1-1; TRBD1 aligns across 8 bases. CDR1 and CDR2 from the germline V gene are MRHNA and SNTAGT. CDR3 size: 11 residues. The J segment lost 7 bases and the V segment lost 6 bases, leaving 1 base of the junction unmatched. CDR3 residues: CASRGTGEAFF. CDR3 DNA sequence: TGTGCCAGCAGGGGGACAGGTGAAGCTTTCTTT.

The chain combines TRBV5-1 with TRBJ1-3; 8 bases fit TRBD1. From germline, CDR1 is SGHRS and CDR2 YFSETQ. The V and J ends lost 0 bases and 8 bases, in that order; junction bases with no gene match: 7. The CDR3 runs to 15 residues. CDR3 loop: CASSLARRGPDTIYF. The DNA for the CDR3 is TGCGCCAGCAGCTTGGCCCGCAGGGGGCCAGACACCATATATTTT.

The chain joins TRBV7-6 to TRBJ1-2; D not resolved. The CDR3 is 12 amino acids. Looked up from germline, CDR1 is SGHVS and CDR2 is FNYEAQ. Trimming left V 1 base short and J 8 bases short, with 8 bases between. Here the CDR3 reads CASSLDGGGYTF. The DNA of the CDR3 is TGTGCCAGCAGCTTAGATGGAGGCGGCTACACCTTC.

The rearrangement uses TRBV18 and TRBJ2-1; D remains ambiguous. Germline V gene data show CDR1 as KGHSH and CDR2 as LQKENI. CDR3 length: 13 residues. Trimming removed 2 bases from V and 9 bases from J, with 11 bases in between. The CDR3 loop reads CASSPSEAVEQFF. As DNA, the CDR3 is TGTGCCAGCTCACCAAGTGAGGCCGTTGAGCAGTTCTTC.

Only a few counts were recorded for this clone. The J gene is TRBJ2-7, the V gene TRBV28; 8 positions match TRBD1. Germline trimming cut 4 bases from V and 4 bases from J; bases unmatched to any gene: 0. Looked up from germline, CDR1 is MDHEN and CDR2 is SYDVKM. This CDR3 region has 12 residues. The CDR3 is CASSYRGYEQYF. CDR3 nucleotides: TGTGCCAGCAGTTACAGGGGGTACGAGCAGTACTTC.

The V gene is TRBV5-1, the J gene TRBJ1-4; D might be TRBD1 (5 bases). Germline V gene data show CDR1 as SGHRS and CDR2 as YFSETQ. The CDR3 length is 15 residues. V lost 0 bases, J lost 7 bases, and 13 bases lay in between. The CDR3 nucleotides are TGCGCCAGCAGCTTGGTAGCAGGGCCCTTTGAAAAACTGTTTTTT. Amino acid sequence: CASSLVAGPFEKLFF.

The gene calls are TRBV6-5 and TRBJ2-3, with TRBD2 as a possible D gene (7 bases). Looked up from germline, CDR1 is MNHEY and CDR2 is SVGAGI. Trimming stripped 6 bases from V and 2 bases from J, with 15 bases between. There are 15 residues in the CDR3. CDR3 nucleotide sequence: TGTGCCAGCAGCATCCGGGGGGCGGACACAGATACGCAGTATTTT. This encodes CASSIRGADTDTQYF.

The V and J genes are TRBV6-1 and TRBJ2-7; 8 nucleotides line up with TRBD2. Losses at the gene ends were 5 bases for V and 2 bases for J; bases not matched to a gene: 8. The CDR3 is made up of 15 amino acids. Per germline, CDR1 MNHNS and CDR2 SASEGT. The CDR3 here is CASSKQAGAPYEQYF. CDR3 bases: TGTGCCAGCAGTAAACAAGCGGGGGCACCCTACGAGCAGTACTTC.

Only a few counts were recorded for this clone. The chain carries TRBV10-3 and TRBJ2-7, with a possible D match to TRBD1 (6 bases). V gave up 10 bases and J gave up 3 bases, with 19 bases separating them. CDR3 length equals 14 residues. Germline V gene lookup returns CDR1 ENHRY and CDR2 SYGVKD. CDR3 sequence: CATEKGAGDYEQYF. CDR3 DNA: TGTGCCACCGAGAAAGGGGCAGGGGACTACGAGCAGTACTTC.

V usage is TRBV7-3 and J usage is TRBJ2-7; perhaps TRBD1 as D (5 bases). This CDR3 contains 14 residues. Trimming stripped 1 base from V and 3 bases from J, with 10 bases between. Germline assignment: CDR1 SGHTA and CDR2 FQGTGA. Here the CDR3 reads CASSLMAGNYEQYF. In DNA, the CDR3 is TGTGCCAGCAGCTTAATGGCAGGGAACTACGAGCAGTACTTC.

The count of this clone is one. The V gene is TRBV14, the J gene TRBJ1-1; D not resolved. The CDR3 has 13 amino acids. CDR1 and CDR2 (germline): SGHDN, FVKESK. V was pared by 3 bases and J by 1 base, with 6 bases between. The CDR3 reads CASSQARNTEAFF. In nucleotides, the CDR3 is TGTGCCAGCAGCCAGGCAAGGAACACTGAAGCTTTCTTT.